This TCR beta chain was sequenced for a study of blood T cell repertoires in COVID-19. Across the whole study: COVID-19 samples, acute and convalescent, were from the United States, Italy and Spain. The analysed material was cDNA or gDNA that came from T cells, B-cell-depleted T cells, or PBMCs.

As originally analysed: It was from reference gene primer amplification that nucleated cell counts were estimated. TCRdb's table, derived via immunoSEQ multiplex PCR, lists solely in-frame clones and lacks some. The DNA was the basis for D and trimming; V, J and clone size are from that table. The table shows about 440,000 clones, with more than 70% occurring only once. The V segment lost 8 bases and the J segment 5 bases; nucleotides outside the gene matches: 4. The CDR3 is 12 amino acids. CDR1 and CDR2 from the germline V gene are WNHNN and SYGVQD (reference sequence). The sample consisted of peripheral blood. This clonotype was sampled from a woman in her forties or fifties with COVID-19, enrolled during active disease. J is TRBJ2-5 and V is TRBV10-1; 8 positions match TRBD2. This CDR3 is CASSPGGETQYF. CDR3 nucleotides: TGCGCCAGCTCCCCGGGGGGGGAGACCCAGTACTTC.